This T cell receptor beta chain was recovered during a study of blood T cell repertoires in COVID-19. Cohort placement rested on clinical history that participants reported themselves. Trimming took off 3 bases at V and 8 bases at J, with 7 bases between the two ends. The CDR3 is 11 residues long. Under the authors' procedure: Estimated nucleated cell counts came from reference gene primer amplification. Generated by immunoSEQ multiplex PCR, the TCRdb table keeps only in-frame clones and is missing some. From that table come the V and J calls and clone size; the DNA was used to work out D and trimming. The sample has 400,000 to 550,000 clones, roughly 85% seen once.

Material: PBMCs or T cells enriched from blood (not recorded which). This TCR was sampled from a woman between 18 and 29 years old with acute COVID-19. This chain joins TRBV12-3 or TRBV12-4 and TRBJ1-1, with D possibly being TRBD1 (6 bases). CDR3 in amino acids: CASSFGQEAFF. The CDR3 coding sequence is TGTGCCAGCAGTTTCGGACAGGAAGCTTTCTTT.